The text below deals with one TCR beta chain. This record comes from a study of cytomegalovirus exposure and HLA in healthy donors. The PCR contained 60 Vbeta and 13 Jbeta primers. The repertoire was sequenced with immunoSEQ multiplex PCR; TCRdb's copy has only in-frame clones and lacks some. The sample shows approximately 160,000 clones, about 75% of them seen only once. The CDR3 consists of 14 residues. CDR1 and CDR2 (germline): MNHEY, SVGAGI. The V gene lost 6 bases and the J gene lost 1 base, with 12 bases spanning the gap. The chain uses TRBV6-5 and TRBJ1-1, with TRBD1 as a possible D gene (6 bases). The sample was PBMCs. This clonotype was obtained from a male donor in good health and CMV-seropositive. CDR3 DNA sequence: TGTGCCAGCAGCCACAGGGATCCGAACACTGAAGCTTTCTTT. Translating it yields CASSHRDPNTEAFF.